This T cell receptor beta chain was captured by sequencing in a study of PD-L1 blockade in urothelial cancer. Whole-study context: Investigators checked blood 3 weeks (second dose) and 6 weeks after treatment start.

The CDR3 has 11 residues. The germline V gene encodes CDR1 LNHDA and CDR2 SQIVND (reference sequence). V lost 3 bases and J 9 bases, leaving 8 bases between the germline ends. Assay: immunoSEQ multiplex PCR; the TCRdb copy retains only in-frame clones and omits some. The table has around 40,000 clones, 75% to 90% seen once; the top ten hold roughly 2.1%. The TCR originated in a man in his sixties with urothelial cancer. Sequencing used PBMCs, obtained around atezolizumab (anti-PD-L1) treatment. V gene TRBV19 combines with J gene TRBJ1-1; no firm D call. Here the CDR3 reads CASSIKLQAFF. DNA of the CDR3: TGTGCCAGTAGTATTAAGCTGCAAGCTTTCTTT.